A single sample is the source of the 22 T cell receptor beta chains below, sequenced in a study of tumor and adjacent non-tumor tissue in lung cancer. Three rounds of nested PCR, following a modified ARM-PCR protocol, produced the TCRbeta library. TCRdb fed the multiplex PCR reads into MiXCR, producing one record per CDR3 protein. Altogether around 60,000 distinct CDR3 sequences are present, around 61% being singletons, with the ten largest covering under 35%. The template was RNA from unsorted bulk tissue. This non-tumor lung sample came from over 3 cm beyond the tumor edge. Sequencing used distant non-tumor lung tissue. These TCRs come from a man in his sixties or seventies with non-small cell lung cancer.

In its sample, this clonotype was seen many times. The V and J genes are TRBV11-2 and TRBJ1-6; D not certain. In germline, CDR1 is SGHAT, CDR2 FQNNGV. This CDR3 region has 13 residues. Trimming removed 0 bases from V and 7 bases from J, with 4 bases in between. The CDR3 region has the DNA TGTGCCAGCAGCTTAGAGGTGAATTCACCCCTCCACTTT. Translated: CASSLEVNSPLHF.

This chain links TRBV14 with TRBJ2-1, with 7 bases fitting TRBD2. CDR1 SGHDN and CDR2 FVKESK come from the germline V gene. J gave up 7 bases and V 5 bases, and 8 bases lay outside the gene matches. The CDR3 is made up of 14 amino acids. CDR3: CASSFGLVGNEQFF. DNA of the CDR3: TGTGCCAGCAGCTTCGGACTAGTAGGAAATGAGCAGTTCTTC.

Worth noting for this clonotype: At one of its ends the junction is not consistent with the germline gene, which may arise from a read error. J is TRBJ2-1 and V is TRBV29-1; D perhaps matches TRBD2 (6 bases). Germline CDR1 SQVTM, CDR2 ANQGSEA. The CDR3 has 13 amino acids. Written as DNA, the CDR3 is TGCTACGTCTCGGGGAGGTACCGCGATGAACAGTTCTTC. Encoded protein: CYVSGRYRDEQFF.

The CDR3 spells CASSRRPGQDHTGELFF. The CDR3 DNA follows: TGTGCCAGCAGCAGGAGACCGGGACAAGACCACACCGGGGAGCTGTTTTTT. The rearrangement links TRBV11-2 to TRBJ2-2; tentative D call: TRBD1 (6 bases). CDR3 length equals 17 residues. Germline values: CDR1 SGHAT, CDR2 FQNNGV. V dropped 5 bases and J dropped 3 bases, with 19 bases sitting between them. The full variable domain, in which reference TRBV11-2 and TRBJ2-2 provide the parts outside the CDR3, is EAGVAQSPRYKIIEKRQSVAFWCNPISGHATLYWYQQILGQGPKLLIQFQNNGVVDDSQLPKDRFSAERLKGVDSTLKIQPAKLEDSAVYLCASSRRPGQDHTGELFFGEGSRLTVL.

Of note for this clonotype: The conserved final phenylalanine or tryptophan is absent from the CDR3, which likely points to a read error. V gene TRBV11-2 combines with J gene TRBJ1-1; D is unclear. The CDR3 covers 13 residues. Germline V gene lookup returns CDR1 SGHAT and CDR2 FQNNGV. This CDR3 reads CTSSLNVNTEAFI. For the CDR3, the DNA is TGTACCAGCAGCTTAAACGTGAACACTGAAGCTTTCATT.

In this sample, this clonotype turned up once. The J gene is TRBJ2-3, the V gene TRBV27, with 8 nucleotides matching TRBD2. The ends lost 3 bases at V and 4 bases at J; junction bases unmatched: 3. Germline V CDR1 and CDR2: MNHEY, SMNVEV (reference sequence). The CDR3 has 14 amino acids. Written as DNA, the CDR3 is TGTGCCAGCAGTTTCGGGACTAGGTCAGATACGCAGTATTTT. It yields the protein CASSFGTRSDTQYF.

DNA for the CDR3: TGTGCCGGTACCTACGGCACGTGCTTACTTGGCAATGAGCAGTTCTTC. Protein product: CAGTYGTCLLGNEQFF. V usage is TRBV6-2 or TRBV6-3 and J usage is TRBJ2-1; D gene ambiguous. Germline V gives CDR1 MNHEY, CDR2 SVGEGT. This CDR3 has 16 residues. Between the trimmed V and J ends, which lost 11 bases and 6 bases, there was a span of 26 bases.

As for this clonotype: At one of its ends the junction is not consistent with the germline gene, which may arise from a read error. The V gene is TRBV11-3, the J gene TRBJ1-1; D gene ambiguous. This CDR3 region has 13 residues. Per the germline V gene, CDR1 is SGHNT and CDR2 is YENEEA. The CDR3 loop reads CASSIRRNTKAFF. The CDR3 DNA sequence: TGTGCCAGCAGCATCAGGAGGAACACTAAAGCTTTCTTT.

This clonotype showed up many times. CDR3 bases: TGTGCCAGCAGCCAGGTTCCGATGACCAACTATGGCTACACCTTC. Translated, it gives CASSQVPMTNYGYTF. The chain carries TRBV4-2 and TRBJ1-2; no clear D. The germline V gene has CDR1 LGHNA and CDR2 YNFKEQ. Trimming took off 3 bases at V and 2 bases at J, with 13 bases between the two ends. The CDR3 sequence is 15 residues long.

This clonotype was seen only a few times. A much larger clone differs by one base, so this may be a read error. CDR3 nucleotide sequence: TGTGCCAGCAGCTTCCGCGGGAGTGACACCGGGGAGCTGTTTTTT. Translated, it gives CASSFRGSDTGELFF. The rearrangement links TRBV5-5 to TRBJ2-2, with 7 bases lining up with TRBD2. Germline values: CDR1 SGHKS, CDR2 YYEKEE (reference sequence). This CDR3 has 15 residues. The V segment lost 2 bases and the J segment 3 bases; nucleotides outside the gene matches: 4.

On this clonotype: A much more abundant neighbour one base away suggests this may be a read error. The gene calls are TRBV6-1 and TRBJ2-1; 15 bases fit TRBD2. The CDR3 covers 15 residues. Germline CDR1 reads MNHNS; CDR2 reads SASEGT. The DNA for the CDR3 is TGTGACAGCAGTGACGGACTAGCGGGAGGGAATGAGCAGTTCTTC. This sequence encodes CDSSDGLAGGNEQFF.

V gene TRBV20-1 combines with J gene TRBJ2-5, with TRBD2 as a possible D gene (6 bases). Deletions cut 7 bases from V and 6 bases from J, with 15 bases between. Germline V gene lookup returns CDR1 DFQATT and CDR2 SNEGSKA (reference sequence). This CDR3 region has 12 residues. CDR3 in amino acids: CSVEAGLQTQYF. The CDR3 DNA reads as TGCAGTGTCGAGGCGGGACTCCAGACCCAGTACTTC.

For this clonotype: A much larger clone sits a single nucleotide away, making a read error possible. This chain connects TRBV5-1 to TRBJ2-6; TRBD1 aligns across 8 bases. The germline V gene has CDR1 SGHRS and CDR2 YFSETQ. The CDR3 runs 18 residues. The CDR3 bases are TGCGCCAGCAGCTTGGGGGGGACAGGTGCCTCTGGGGCCAACGTCCTGAGTTTC. This gives the protein CASSLGGTGASGANVLSF.

This clonotype was counted many times. This rearrangement joins TRBV10-2 to TRBJ2-1; D is uncertain. Trimming shortened V by 3 bases and J by 15 bases, and 12 bases separated the two germline ends. The CDR3 covers 11 residues. Per the germline V gene, CDR1 is WSHSY and CDR2 is SAAADI. CDR3 amino acids: CASSDKTASFF. DNA of the CDR3: TGCGCCAGCAGTGACAAGACTGCTTCGTTCTTC.

This clonotype was counted many times. The genes are TRBV4-1 and TRBJ1-5; D perhaps matches TRBD1 (6 bases). The CDR3 has 15 residues. The V end was cut by 4 bases, the J end by 5 bases, with 15 bases between. The germline gives CDR1 MGHRA, CDR2 YSYEKL. DNA of the CDR3: TGCGCCAGCAGCCGACCGGACAGTCGGGATCAGCCCCAGCATTTT. Residues: CASSRPDSRDQPQHF.

The chain employs TRBV6-1 and TRBJ2-2; tentative D call: TRBD1 (6 bases). Germline V gives CDR1 MNHNS, CDR2 SASEGT. Deletions cut 3 bases from V and 7 bases from J, with 18 bases between. This CDR3 has 16 amino acids. Here the CDR3 reads CASSDSQGLYNGELFF. In nucleotides, the CDR3 is TGTGCCAGCAGTGATTCACAGGGTTTGTACAACGGGGAGCTGTTTTTT.

This clonotype showed up many times. V and J are TRBV9 and TRBJ1-2; D not certain. Looked up from germline, CDR1 is SGDLS and CDR2 is YYNGEE. This CDR3 region has 14 residues. V lost 4 bases, J lost 0 bases, and 10 bases lay in between. The CDR3 bases are TGTGCCAGCAGCCCCGCGGAATCTAACTATGGCTACACCTTC. Protein product: CASSPAESNYGYTF.

This clonotype was seen a handful of times. It may be a read error: a sequence one base away is much more abundant. V usage is TRBV10-3 and J usage is TRBJ1-2, with D possibly TRBD1 on 6 matching bases. Between the trimmed V and J ends, which lost 5 bases and 3 bases, there was a span of 13 bases. This CDR3 spans 14 amino acids. Germline V CDR1 and CDR2: ENHRY, SYGVKD. CDR3 residues: CAISQTGKDYGYTF. In DNA, the CDR3 is TGTGCCATCAGTCAGACAGGAAAAGACTATGGCTACACCTTC.

This clonotype occurred many times. The rearrangement uses TRBV6-5 and TRBJ2-1; TRBD2 matches 9 bases. Per germline, CDR1 MNHEY and CDR2 SVGAGI. The CDR3 runs 14 residues. V lost 4 bases, J lost 8 bases, and 6 bases stayed unmatched. CDR3: CASSLAGVYDEQFF. The CDR3 nucleotides read TGTGCCAGCAGTTTAGCGGGAGTATACGATGAGCAGTTCTTC.

This clonotype was detected ten times or more. The V call is TRBV11-2, the J call TRBJ2-7; 7 positions agree with TRBD2. This CDR3 spans 14 amino acids. CDR1 is SGHAT and CDR2 is FQNNGV in the germline V gene. J lost 1 base, V lost 3 bases, and 3 bases had no gene match. The CDR3 region is CASSLGGGSYEQYF. Written as DNA, the CDR3 is TGTGCCAGCAGCTTGGGGGGGGGGTCCTACGAGCAGTACTTC.

This clonotype was observed a few times. The gene calls are TRBV28 and TRBJ2-7, with 9 positions matching TRBD1. The CDR3 is 14 amino acids. The junction had 4 bases not matched to a gene; V was cut back by 6 bases and J by 1 base. Germline V CDR1 and CDR2: MDHEN, SYDVKM. CDR3 bases: TGTGCCAGCAGCCCCGGGACAGGGTCCTACGAGCAGTACTTC. Translating gives CASSPGTGSYEQYF.

The sample holds many counts of this clonotype. V usage is TRBV6-2 or TRBV6-3 and J usage is TRBJ2-2; no clear D gene. Germline assignment: CDR1 MNHEY and CDR2 SVGEGT. The CDR3 has 15 amino acids. Trimming pared 4 bases from V and 3 bases from J, leaving 12 bases between. The CDR3 nucleotides read TGTGCCAGCAGTTTTGGAGATACGGACACCGGGGAGCTGTTTTTT. This sequence encodes CASSFGDTDTGELFF.